This T cell receptor beta chain is from a study of OX40 agonist ivuxolimab in advanced cancers. Study context: Head and neck, renal cell, melanoma or hepatocellular carcinoma were the cancers that dose-escalation patients had.

The CDR3 is made up of 16 amino acids. The V segment lost 4 bases and the J segment 4 bases; nucleotides outside the gene matches: 11. CDR1 SGHNT and CDR2 YYREEE come from the germline V gene (reference sequence). Findings of the study overall: At 0.1 to 3.0 mg/kg and by week 6, clonal expansion occurred in CD4+ and CD8+ blood T cells. The study found that CD8+ T cells averaged more expanded clones than CD4+.

The protocol was immunoSEQ multiplex PCR, while the TCRdb copy is restricted to in-frame clones and leaves out a portion. This repertoire shows about 50,000 clones, around 87% found once; its top ten account for 12% to 15%. Comment on this clone: Its cognate antigen is unknown.

Sequences were derived from CD4+ or CD8+ T cells sorted from blood, sampled in a trial of the OX40 agonist ivuxolimab. The sequence was collected from an adult with an advanced solid tumor such as melanoma, head and neck, liver or kidney cancer. This sequence joins TRBV5-4 and TRBJ2-3; 8 bases match TRBD2. The CDR3 region is CASSTGGTRSPDTQYF. The CDR3 DNA follows: TGTGCCAGCAGCACGGGGGGGACTAGGTCTCCAGATACGCAGTATTTT.